The 18 T cell receptor beta chains below come from one sample, sequenced in a study of blood T cell repertoires in COVID-19. Assay used: immunoSEQ multiplex PCR; TCRdb lists only in-frame clones, some missing. The table includes around 250,000 clones, more than 65% detected once. The specimen was peripheral blood. The receptors come from a man aged 45-60 years with active or convalescent COVID-19.

The CDR3 DNA follows: TGTGCCAGCAGCCCCCGCGGGGGGGGAAACACATGGGGTTCCTACGAGCAGTACTTC. Amino acid sequence: CASSPRGGGNTWGSYEQYF. This sequence joins TRBV9 and TRBJ2-7; 9 bases align to TRBD2. CDR3 length: 19 amino acids. V gave up 4 bases and J gave up 1 base; unmatched junction bases: 18. Germline CDR1 is SGDLS and CDR2 is YYNGEE.

The J gene is TRBJ1-4, the V gene TRBV19; 7 bases line up with TRBD1. Trimming took 5 bases from V and 7 from J; bases not matched to a gene: 7. Looked up from germline, CDR1 is LNHDA and CDR2 is SQIVND (reference sequence). The length of the CDR3 is 14 residues. The CDR3 region is CASSAQGGFEKLFF. CDR3 bases: TGTGCCAGTAGTGCTCAGGGGGGTTTTGAAAAACTGTTTTTT.

V is TRBV5-1 and J is TRBJ1-1; 8 bases are shared with TRBD1. The CDR3 is 13 amino acids. The ends lost 5 bases at V and 3 bases at J; junction bases unmatched: 3. Germline V gene data show CDR1 as SGHRS and CDR2 as YFSETQ. CDR3 coding DNA: TGCGCCAGCAGAGCGACAGGGGACACTGAAGCTTTCTTT. Translation gives CASRATGDTEAFF.

This clone has a single count. This chain links TRBV7-2 with TRBJ2-6, with D tentatively TRBD1 (6 bases). CDR1 and CDR2 (germline): SGHTA, FQGNSA. V was clipped by 6 bases and J by 4 bases, with 13 bases between them. This CDR3 is 15 amino acids long. CDR3 DNA: TGTGCCAGCAGACAAGGGGGAACCGGGGCCAACGTCCTGACTTTC. Translating gives CASRQGGTGANVLTF.

This clone showed up just a few times. The chain is built from TRBV5-5 and TRBJ2-1, with TRBD2 matching 7 bases. Losses at the gene ends were 1 base for V and 8 bases for J; bases not matched to a gene: 6. In germline, CDR1 is SGHKS, CDR2 YYEKEE (reference sequence). CDR3 length: 14 residues. The CDR3 nucleotides are TGTGCCAGCAGCTTGAGGCAGGGAGGGGATGAGCAGTTCTTC. It yields the protein CASSLRQGGDEQFF.

The V call is TRBV25-1, the J call TRBJ2-2, with D maybe TRBD1 (6 bases). CDR1 is MGHDK and CDR2 is SYGVNS in the germline V gene. The CDR3 runs to 14 residues. V was trimmed by 4 bases and J by 4 bases, leaving 10 bases between them. The CDR3 nucleotides are TGTGCCAGCAGTGTCACAGGGTCCACCGGGGAGCTGTTTTTT. It codes for CASSVTGSTGELFF.

V and J are TRBV9 and TRBJ1-3, with no clear D. The CDR3 totals 15 residues. The ends were cut back, 0 bases at V and 0 bases at J, with 7 bases in the middle. Germline V gives CDR1 SGDLS, CDR2 YYNGEE. CDR3 nucleotide sequence: TGTGCCAGCAGCGTAGGAGGTCACTCTGGAAACACCATATATTTT. This encodes CASSVGGHSGNTIYF.

The rearrangement links TRBV6-2 or TRBV6-3 to TRBJ1-6; the D gene is possibly TRBD1 (5 bases). The CDR3 extends over 12 amino acids. V lost 6 bases to trimming and J lost 14 bases, with 14 bases between them. Germline CDR1 MNHEY, CDR2 SVGEGT. CDR3 bases: TGTGCCAGCAGCACCGGAGGGGCGTCCCTCCACTTT. Protein sequence: CASSTGGASLHF.

The rearrangement uses TRBV5-1 and TRBJ2-7, with TRBD1 matching 8 bases. CDR3 length equals 14 residues. V lost 4 bases to trimming and J lost 5 bases; unmatched junction nucleotides: 8. From germline, CDR1 is SGHRS and CDR2 YFSETQ. CDR3 sequence: CASSPAGGSNEQYF. CDR3 DNA: TGCGCCAGCAGCCCCGCAGGGGGCTCGAACGAGCAGTACTTC.

The chain combines TRBV2 with TRBJ1-4, with D unclear. Germline CDR1 SNHLY, CDR2 FYNNEI. The CDR3 loop spans 12 amino acids. With 6 bases removed from V and 4 bases from J, the gap between germline ends came to 6 bases. CDR3 bases: TGTGCCAGCAGGGGAGTTAATGAAAAACTGTTTTTT. As protein: CASRGVNEKLFF.

The chain uses TRBV20-1 and TRBJ2-2, with TRBD1 matching 12 bases. Germline V gives CDR1 DFQATT, CDR2 SNEGSKA (reference sequence). The CDR3 sequence is 19 residues long. J was trimmed by 0 bases and V by 3 bases; bases with no gene match: 11. The CDR3 DNA follows: TGCAGTGCTAGTGGATTTTCCGGGACAGGGGGCGCGAACACCGGGGAGCTGTTTTTT. Translating it yields CSASGFSGTGGANTGELFF.

The chain's CDR3 is CASSPTGTGANYGYTF. For the CDR3, the DNA is TGTGCCAGCTCACCAACCGGGACAGGGGCGAACTATGGCTACACCTTC. The rearrangement links TRBV18 to TRBJ1-2, with 10 bases lining up with TRBD1. CDR3 length: 16 amino acids. The V and J ends lost 2 bases and 2 bases, in that order; junction bases with no gene match: 5. From germline, CDR1 is KGHSH and CDR2 LQKENI.

V and J are TRBV5-1 and TRBJ2-3; 7 bases align to TRBD1. Germline CDR1 is SGHRS and CDR2 is YFSETQ. V shed 3 bases and J 3 bases; nucleotides not matched to a gene: 4. The CDR3 is 14 amino acids. CDR3 sequence reads: CASSWDSVTDTQYF. CDR3 in DNA: TGCGCCAGCAGCTGGGACAGTGTAACAGATACGCAGTATTTT.

The chain links TRBV28 to TRBJ1-6; D perhaps matches TRBD1 (6 bases). This CDR3 contains 13 residues. Germline assignment: CDR1 MDHEN and CDR2 SYDVKM. V was cut by 5 bases and J by 9 bases, with 11 bases left in between. CDR3 region: CASSRNRVSPLHF. CDR3 nucleotides: TGTGCCAGCAGTCGGAACAGGGTTTCACCCCTCCACTTT.

In DNA, the CDR3 is TGTGCCAGCAGCTCGCTGCAGGGGACGAACACTGAAGCTTTCTTT. It codes for CASSSLQGTNTEAFF. The chain has TRBV5-6 and TRBJ1-1; tentatively, D is TRBD1 (6 bases). There are 15 residues in the CDR3. The germline gives CDR1 SGHDT, CDR2 YYEEEE. Between the trimmed V and J ends, which lost 3 bases and 1 base, there was a span of 13 bases. Using reference TRBV5-6 and TRBJ1-1 for the parts outside the CDR3, the full variable domain is DAGVTQSPTHLIKTRGQQVTLRCSPKSGHDTVSWYQQALGQGPQFIFQYYEEEERQRGNFPDRFSGHQFPNYSSELNVNALLLGDSALYLCASSSLQGTNTEAFFGQGTRLTVV.

The rearrangement joins TRBV4-2 to TRBJ2-5; no clear D. V dropped 6 bases and J dropped 2 bases, with 10 bases sitting between them. CDR3 length: 13 residues. Germline lookup yields CDR1 LGHNA and CDR2 YNFKEQ. CDR3 loop: CASSFDWQETQYF. CDR3 bases: TGTGCCAGCAGTTTCGACTGGCAAGAGACCCAGTACTTC.

This clone was counted between two and nine times. The chain uses TRBV25-1 and TRBJ1-1; TRBD1 matches 8 bases. V trimming: 5 bases; J trimming: 2 bases; junction bases outside the gene matches: 4. The CDR3 is 14 residues long. CDR1 is MGHDK and CDR2 is SYGVNS in the germline V gene. CDR3 sequence reads: CASSLDRGNTEAFF. The CDR3 region has the DNA TGTGCCAGCAGTCTTGACAGGGGAAACACTGAAGCTTTCTTT.

CDR3 in DNA: TGTGCCAGCAGTGTTCTGAACACCGGGGAGCTGTTTTTT. This codes for CASSVLNTGELFF. The V and J genes are TRBV2 and TRBJ2-2; D is unresolved. This CDR3 is built from 13 residues. Germline CDR1 is SNHLY and CDR2 is FYNNEI. V shed 4 bases and J shed 1 base, with 4 bases lying between them.